This T cell receptor beta chain was obtained from a study of Ad26.COV2.S vaccination and SARS-CoV-2 variants. Study-level background: As a participant in COV1001, the donor was in the Ad26.COV2.S trial arm. General study findings and limits: Analytic work on TCR breadth and depth might have understated the full extent of total T cell responses. Vaccine and placebo recipients had comparable breadth of non-spike TCRs.

This CDR3 has 16 amino acids. Trimming stripped 5 bases from V and 3 bases from J, with 20 bases between. Germline CDR1 SGHTA, CDR2 FQGTGA. Using immunoSEQ multiplex PCR, the repertoire was profiled, and TCRdb retains in-frame clones only, with some absent. The sample consists of about 440,000 clones, approximately 90% of them appearing once. Described treatment: 19 received Ad26.COV2.S at low or high dose, single or two shots; 5 received placebo; per-sample allocation not given. After the first vaccine or placebo injection, samples were drawn on day 63. An Ad26 vector was used to express Wuhan-strain SARS-CoV-2 spike as the vaccine. A remark on this clone: The antigen remains undetermined.

V usage is TRBV7-3 and J usage is TRBJ2-7, with a possible D match to TRBD1 (6 bases). Source: peripheral blood, taken in a trial of Ad26.COV2.S vaccine versus placebo. The receptor was derived from a person between 18 and 59 years old who received the Ad26.COV2.S COVID-19 vaccine or a placebo. The CDR3 sequence: CASSALPGTSDYEQYF. CDR3 nucleotides: TGTGCCAGCAGCGCCCTCCCCGGGACATCGGACTACGAGCAGTACTTC.